Shown below are 26 T cell receptor beta chains from a single sample sequenced in a study of blood T cell repertoires in COVID-19. TCRdb's table, derived via immunoSEQ multiplex PCR, lists solely in-frame clones and lacks some. The sample has approximately 46,000 clones; about 83% are singletons. Sequencing was carried out using peripheral blood. These receptors came from a human donor in a cohort sampled during active COVID-19.

The chain links TRBV2 to TRBJ2-7, with TRBD2 as a possible D gene (5 bases). V was shortened by 6 bases and J by 0 bases, with 12 bases between the two germline ends. Per germline, CDR1 SNHLY and CDR2 FYNNEI. The CDR3 sequence is 14 residues long. The CDR3 here is CASRAQEASYEQYF. As DNA, the CDR3 is TGTGCCAGCAGGGCCCAGGAGGCCTCCTACGAGCAGTACTTC.

J is TRBJ2-3 and V is TRBV10-2, with 7 nucleotides matching TRBD2. From germline, CDR1 is WSHSY and CDR2 SAAADI. V trimming: 6 bases; J trimming: 2 bases; junction bases outside the gene matches: 5. The CDR3 is made up of 14 amino acids. Written as DNA, the CDR3 is TGCGCCAGCAGGCGGGGACTAATCACAGATACGCAGTATTTT. Protein sequence: CASRRGLITDTQYF.

The CDR3 DNA follows: TGTGCCATCGGCGGGGGGAACACTGAAGCTTTCTTT. This sequence encodes CAIGGGNTEAFF. The chain couples TRBV10-3 to TRBJ1-1, with a weak D call TRBD1 (5 bases). Germline CDR1 reads ENHRY; CDR2 reads SYGVKD. Trimming stripped 8 bases from V and 1 base from J, with 8 bases between. The CDR3 covers 12 residues.

The V and J genes are TRBV5-1 and TRBJ2-7, with 11 bases matching TRBD2. Germline CDR1 SGHRS, CDR2 YFSETQ. V lost 3 bases to trimming and J lost 3 bases; unmatched junction nucleotides: 8. The CDR3 covers 16 residues. The CDR3 loop reads CASSWEASGGIYEQYF. In nucleotides, the CDR3 is TGCGCCAGCAGCTGGGAGGCTAGCGGGGGGATCTACGAGCAGTACTTC.

The rearrangement joins TRBV5-1 to TRBJ1-5; D is ambiguous. Germline lookup yields CDR1 SGHRS and CDR2 YFSETQ. Deletions cut 2 bases from V and 4 bases from J, with 19 bases between. The CDR3 has 17 residues. The CDR3 protein is CASSFQPMAANNQPQHF. CDR3 sequence (DNA): TGCGCCAGCAGCTTCCAGCCGATGGCAGCGAATAATCAGCCCCAGCATTTT.

V gene TRBV7-2 combines with J gene TRBJ2-3; 9 bases are shared with TRBD2. The germline V gene has CDR1 SGHTA and CDR2 FQGNSA. The V segment lost 2 bases and the J segment 7 bases; nucleotides outside the gene matches: 10. CDR3 length: 16 amino acids. The CDR3 nucleotides are TGTGCCAGCAGCTTAAGACCGGGACTAGCAACACATACGCAGTATTTT. Protein product: CASSLRPGLATHTQYF.

CDR3 in amino acids: CASSQVVRAQLDTQYF. CDR3 sequence (DNA): TGCGCCAGCAGCCAAGTCGTGAGGGCTCAGTTGGATACGCAGTATTTT. The rearrangement links TRBV4-3 to TRBJ2-3, with D perhaps matching TRBD2 (5 bases). V dropped 1 base and J dropped 6 bases, with 17 bases sitting between them. Germline CDR1 LGHNA, CDR2 YSLEER. The CDR3 extends over 16 amino acids.

This clone occurred once. The chain combines TRBV19 with TRBJ2-7; a possible D gene is TRBD2 (6 bases). Trimming removed 1 base from V and 3 bases from J, with 10 bases in between. The CDR3 runs 14 residues. Germline CDR1 reads LNHDA; CDR2 reads SQIVND (reference sequence). CDR3 loop: CASSIGGDFYEQYF. The DNA of the CDR3 is TGTGCCAGTAGTATAGGGGGGGACTTCTACGAGCAGTACTTC.

The chain employs TRBV5-1 and TRBJ2-5; D may be TRBD1 (5 bases). The CDR3 spans 13 residues. The V end lost 7 bases, the J end lost 5 bases, and 15 bases lay between the germline ends. Germline CDR1 SGHRS, CDR2 YFSETQ. Written as DNA, the CDR3 is TGCGCCAGCTCCGAGACAGATCGGGAGACCCAGTACTTC. It yields the protein CASSETDRETQYF.

The J gene is TRBJ1-5, the V gene TRBV2; D gene unclear. From germline, CDR1 is SNHLY and CDR2 FYNNEI. Trimming shortened V by 9 bases and J by 2 bases, and 17 bases separated the two germline ends. The CDR3 runs to 15 residues. This CDR3 reads CASRQTDLGNQPQHF. DNA for the CDR3: TGTGCCAGTAGACAAACAGATCTGGGCAATCAGCCCCAGCATTTT. Full variable domain (missing parts from reference TRBV2 and TRBJ1-5): EPEVTQTPSHQVTQMGQEVILRCVPISNHLYFYWYRQILGQKVEFLVSFYNNEISEKSEIFDDQFSVERPDGSNFTLKIRSTKLEDSAMYFCASRQTDLGNQPQHFGDGTRLSIL.

The genes are TRBV19 and TRBJ2-4; D perhaps matches TRBD1 (6 bases). This CDR3 comprises 15 residues. V was clipped by 5 bases and J by 3 bases, with 14 bases between them. Germline CDR1 and CDR2: LNHDA and SQIVND (reference sequence). CDR3 bases: TGTGCCAGTAGTCTCAGACAGGACGACAAAAACATTCAGTACTTC. Protein: CASSLRQDDKNIQYF.

V is TRBV19 and J is TRBJ1-1; TRBD1 matches at 8 bases. This CDR3 is built from 14 residues. Germline CDR1 is LNHDA and CDR2 is SQIVND (reference sequence). V shed 5 bases and J 4 bases; nucleotides not matched to a gene: 6. The CDR3: CASSDQGAATEAFF. The CDR3 DNA reads TGTGCCAGTAGTGACCAGGGGGCTGCCACTGAAGCTTTCTTT. The full variable domain, completed using reference TRBV19 and TRBJ1-1, is DGGITQSPKYLFRKEGQNVTLSCEQNLNHDAMYWYRQDPGQGLRLIYYSQIVNDFQKGDIAEGYSVSREKKESFPLTVTSAQKNPTAFYLCASSDQGAATEAFFGQGTRLTVV.

V and J are TRBV18 and TRBJ2-1, with 7 bases that match TRBD1. The CDR3 has 13 residues. With 5 bases clipped from V and 5 bases from J, the junction kept 3 bases outside the gene matches. From germline, CDR1 is KGHSH and CDR2 LQKENI. CDR3 coding DNA: TGTGCCAGCTCAGCAGACAGGGACAATGAGCAGTTCTTC. Its protein product is CASSADRDNEQFF.

The chain links TRBV6-5 to TRBJ2-7; D is possibly TRBD1 (7 bases). Trimming stripped 6 bases from V and 4 bases from J, with 19 bases between. Germline V lookup: CDR1 MNHEY, CDR2 SVGAGI. CDR3 length equals 15 residues. The DNA of the CDR3 is TGTGCCAGCAGGCGGGGACAGATGGGATTATACGAGCAGTACTTC. It yields the protein CASRRGQMGLYEQYF.

J is TRBJ2-3 and V is TRBV19, with D uncertain. The V end lost 0 bases, the J end lost 0 bases, and 4 bases lay between the germline ends. This CDR3 comprises 14 residues. The germline gives CDR1 LNHDA, CDR2 SQIVND (reference sequence). CDR3 DNA: TGTGCCAGTAGTATAGATACTAGCACAGATACGCAGTATTTT. It is translated as CASSIDTSTDTQYF. Looking up the rest from reference TRBV19 and TRBJ2-3 gives the full variable domain: DGGITQSPKYLFRKEGQNVTLSCEQNLNHDAMYWYRQDPGQGLRLIYYSQIVNDFQKGDIAEGYSVSREKKESFPLTVTSAQKNPTAFYLCASSIDTSTDTQYFGPGTRLTVL.

This clone was counted a single time. V and J are TRBV5-6 and TRBJ1-1; TRBD1 matches at 7 bases. The CDR3 is 15 residues long. V gave up 0 bases and J gave up 0 bases; unmatched junction bases: 2. The V gene's germline CDR1 is SGHDT and CDR2 YYEEEE. In DNA, the CDR3 is TGTGCCAGCAGCTTGGGACAGGGCATGAACACTGAAGCTTTCTTT. It specifies CASSLGQGMNTEAFF.

The chain combines TRBV30 with TRBJ2-7; D may be TRBD2 (5 bases). The CDR3 covers 13 residues. CDR1 and CDR2 from the germline V gene are GTSNPN and SVGIG (reference sequence). V shed 0 bases and J shed 3 bases, with 9 bases lying between them. The CDR3 loop is CAWSVTIHYEQYF. CDR3 sequence (DNA): TGTGCCTGGAGTGTGACTATTCACTACGAGCAGTACTTC.

The V call is TRBV6-5, the J call TRBJ1-1; no reliable D call. Per the germline V gene, CDR1 is MNHEY and CDR2 is SVGAGI. Trimming left V 7 bases short and J 1 base short, with 13 bases between. The CDR3 loop spans 14 amino acids. The DNA for the CDR3 is TGTGCCAGCATCCGGTCGATGCCGAACACTGAAGCTTTCTTT. Its protein product is CASIRSMPNTEAFF.

In this sample, this clone turned up many times. DNA of the CDR3: TGTGCCAGCAGCCCACCGGGACAGTTCCTAAAGCAGTACTTC. Translating it yields CASSPPGQFLKQYF. V is TRBV11-1 and J is TRBJ2-7, with TRBD1 identical over 7 bases. Germline V lookup: CDR1 SGHAT, CDR2 FQDESV (reference sequence). This CDR3 contains 14 residues. V gave up 5 bases and J gave up 8 bases; unmatched junction bases: 12.

The chain joins TRBV19 to TRBJ1-1, with D possibly being TRBD1 (5 bases). The CDR3 consists of 16 residues. Germline lookup yields CDR1 LNHDA and CDR2 SQIVND (reference sequence). Trimming took off 5 bases at V and 1 base at J, with 17 bases between the two ends. The CDR3 nucleotides read TGTGCCAGTAGTTTCCACCGACAGCTAAAGAACACTGAAGCTTTCTTT. It encodes CASSFHRQLKNTEAFF.

This chain uses TRBV19 with TRBJ1-1, with D possibly matching TRBD1 (5 bases). The germline gives CDR1 LNHDA, CDR2 SQIVND (reference sequence). The CDR3 is made up of 14 amino acids. V was trimmed by 3 bases and J by 5 bases, leaving 13 bases between them. CDR3 sequence reads: CASSMGGGVTEAFF. In DNA form, the CDR3 reads TGTGCCAGTAGTATGGGGGGAGGGGTAACTGAAGCTTTCTTT.

The chain recombines TRBV7-2 with TRBJ1-1; D is undetermined. The CDR3 is 16 amino acids. CDR1 and CDR2 from the germline V gene are SGHTA and FQGNSA. Between the trimmed V and J ends, which lost 3 bases and 3 bases, there was a span of 17 bases. The CDR3 sequence is CASSLSAVTGYTEAFF. CDR3 sequence (DNA): TGTGCCAGCAGCTTGTCGGCGGTGACTGGTTACACTGAAGCTTTCTTT.

The chain uses TRBV5-1 and TRBJ2-5, with 10 bases matching TRBD2. Trimming removed 1 base from V and 5 bases from J; junction bases left unmatched: 5. This CDR3 region has 15 residues. Germline CDR1 is SGHRS and CDR2 is YFSETQ. The CDR3 coding sequence is TGCGCCAGCAGCTTGAGCCTAGCGGGAGCGGAGACCCAGTACTTC. Translation gives CASSLSLAGAETQYF. The full variable domain, its missing parts supplied by reference TRBV5-1 and TRBJ2-5, is KAGVTQTPRYLIKTRGQQVTLSCSPISGHRSVSWYQQTPGQGLQFLFEYFSETQRNKGNFPGRFSGRQFSNSRSEMNVSTLELGDSALYLCASSLSLAGAETQYFGPGTRLLVL.

The chain couples TRBV18 to TRBJ2-4; possibly TRBD1 for D (5 bases). Germline V gene sequence: CDR1 KGHSH, CDR2 LQKENI. The CDR3 spans 15 residues. V was pared by 1 base and J by 6 bases, with 13 bases between. The CDR3 DNA follows: TGTGCCAGCTCACCACGACAGATCGATACAAACATTCAGTACTTC. Encoded protein: CASSPRQIDTNIQYF.

This chain joins TRBV29-1 and TRBJ1-3, with 7 bases aligning to TRBD1. CDR1 and CDR2 from the germline V gene are SQVTM and ANQGSEA. This CDR3 contains 14 residues. The trim removed 7 bases at V and 0 bases at J, leaving 6 bases unmatched. CDR3 in amino acids: CSAGQASSGNTIYF. CDR3 DNA sequence: TGCAGCGCCGGACAGGCCAGCTCTGGAAACACCATATATTTT.

This clone came up once. The chain links TRBV5-1 to TRBJ2-5; 10 bases match TRBD2. CDR1 is SGHRS and CDR2 is YFSETQ in the germline V gene. The CDR3 is 16 residues long. V gave up 0 bases and J gave up 5 bases; unmatched junction bases: 7. CDR3 sequence reads: CASSLVLAGVGETQYF. CDR3 nucleotides: TGCGCCAGCAGCTTGGTGCTAGCGGGGGTTGGTGAGACCCAGTACTTC.